What follows describes a single T cell receptor (beta chain). Antigen specificity is unknown. The CDR3 is 15 residues long. V lost 4 bases and J 0 bases, leaving 12 bases between the germline ends. In germline, CDR1 is SGDLS, CDR2 YYNGEE. This record belongs to a study of identical twins. The study, taken as a whole, reports: Excess sharing between twins was weaker in beta out-of-frame sequences. The more abundant beta clonotypes in cord blood had fewer insertions, and memory repertoires did not show this.

Unique molecular identifiers were present on the cDNA, which also gained a universal primer site by template switching. One entry per CDR3 protein results from TCRdb running MiXCR on the 5' RACE reads. The table includes around 480,000 distinct CDR3 sequences, more than 13% detected once. A further study also used this sample, focusing on yellow fever vaccine responses in identical twins.

The sequenced material came from CD4+ T cells sorted from blood. The source is a woman between 18 and 29 years old in good health. The chain carries TRBV9 and TRBJ2-3; D gene unclear. In DNA form, the CDR3 reads TGTGCCAGCAGCATCCTCGCGCCTAGCACAGATACGCAGTATTTT. The encoded protein is CASSILAPSTDTQYF.